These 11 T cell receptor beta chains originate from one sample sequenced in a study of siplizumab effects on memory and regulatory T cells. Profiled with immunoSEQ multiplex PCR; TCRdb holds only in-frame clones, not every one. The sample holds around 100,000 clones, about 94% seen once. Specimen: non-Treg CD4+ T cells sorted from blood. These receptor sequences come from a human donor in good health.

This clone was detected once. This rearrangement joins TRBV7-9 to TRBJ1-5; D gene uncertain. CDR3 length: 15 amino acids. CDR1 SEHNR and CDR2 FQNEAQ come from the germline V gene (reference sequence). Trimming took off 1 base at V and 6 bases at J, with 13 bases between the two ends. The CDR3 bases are TGTGCCAGCAGCTTAGAGCCGAGCGTTGGTCAGCCCCAGCATTTT. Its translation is CASSLEPSVGQPQHF.

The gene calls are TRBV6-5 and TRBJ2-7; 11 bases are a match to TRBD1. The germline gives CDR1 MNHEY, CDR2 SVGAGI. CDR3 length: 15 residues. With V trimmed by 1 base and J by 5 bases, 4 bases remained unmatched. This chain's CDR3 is CASSYYGQGANEQYF. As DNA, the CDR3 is TGTGCCAGCAGTTACTATGGACAGGGGGCGAACGAGCAGTACTTC.

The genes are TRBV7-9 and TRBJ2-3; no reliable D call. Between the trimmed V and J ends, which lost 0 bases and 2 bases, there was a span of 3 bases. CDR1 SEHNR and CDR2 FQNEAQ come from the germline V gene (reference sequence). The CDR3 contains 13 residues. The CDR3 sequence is CASSLAPTDTQYF. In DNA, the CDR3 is TGTGCCAGCAGCTTAGCGCCCACAGATACGCAGTATTTT.

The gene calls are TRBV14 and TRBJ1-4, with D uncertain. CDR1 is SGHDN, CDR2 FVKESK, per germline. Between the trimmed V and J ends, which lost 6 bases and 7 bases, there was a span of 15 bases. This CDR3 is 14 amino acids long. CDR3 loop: CASSSDQLGEKLFF. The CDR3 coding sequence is TGTGCCAGCAGTTCCGATCAATTGGGTGAAAAACTGTTTTTT.

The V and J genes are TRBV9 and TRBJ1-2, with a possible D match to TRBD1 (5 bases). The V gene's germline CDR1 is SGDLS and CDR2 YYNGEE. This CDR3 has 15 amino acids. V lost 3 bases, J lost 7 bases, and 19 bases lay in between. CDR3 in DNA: TGTGCCAGCAGCGATAACAGCCGGGACCTCACTGGCTACACCTTC. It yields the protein CASSDNSRDLTGYTF. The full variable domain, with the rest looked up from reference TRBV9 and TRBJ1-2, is DSGVTQTPKHLITATGQRVTLRCSPRSGDLSVYWYQQSLDQGLQFLIQYYNGEERAKGNILERFSAQQFPDLHSELNLSSLELGDSALYFCASSDNSRDLTGYTFGSGTRLTVV.

Written as DNA, the CDR3 is TGCGCTTGGCAGGGACTAGTTTCCGAGACCCAGTACTTC. Amino acids: CAWQGLVSETQYF. The genes are TRBV4-1 and TRBJ2-5, with 8 bases fitting TRBD2. The CDR3 length is 13 residues. Germline V gene lookup returns CDR1 MGHRA and CDR2 YSYEKL.

CDR3 region: CASSQDRPQGIYGYTF. CDR3 DNA: TGTGCCAGCAGCCAAGACCGGCCCCAGGGAATCTATGGCTACACCTTC. The rearrangement joins TRBV5-5 to TRBJ1-2; possibly TRBD1 for D (5 bases). Between the trimmed V and J ends, which lost 4 bases and 4 bases, there was a span of 20 bases. This CDR3 is built from 16 residues. Germline CDR1 reads SGHKS; CDR2 reads YYEKEE (reference sequence). The full variable domain, rest sourced from reference TRBV5-5 and TRBJ1-2, is DAGVTQSPTHLIKTRGQQVTLRCSPISGHKSVSWYQQVLGQGPQFIFQYYEKEERGRGNFPDRFSARQFPNYSSELNVNALLLGDSALYLCASSQDRPQGIYGYTFGSGTRLTVV.

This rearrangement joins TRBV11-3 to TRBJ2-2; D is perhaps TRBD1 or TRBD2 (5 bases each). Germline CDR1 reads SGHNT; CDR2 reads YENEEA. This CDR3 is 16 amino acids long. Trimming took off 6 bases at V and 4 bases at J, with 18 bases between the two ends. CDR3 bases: TGTGCCAGCAGTCCAGGGAGTACCCCGGGCACCGGGGAGCTGTTTTTT. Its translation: CASSPGSTPGTGELFF.

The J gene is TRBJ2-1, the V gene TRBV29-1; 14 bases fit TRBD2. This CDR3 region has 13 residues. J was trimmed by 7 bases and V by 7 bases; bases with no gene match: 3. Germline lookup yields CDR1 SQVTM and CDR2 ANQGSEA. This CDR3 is CSGLAGGTNEQFF. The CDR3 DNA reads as TGCAGCGGACTAGCGGGAGGGACGAATGAGCAGTTCTTC.

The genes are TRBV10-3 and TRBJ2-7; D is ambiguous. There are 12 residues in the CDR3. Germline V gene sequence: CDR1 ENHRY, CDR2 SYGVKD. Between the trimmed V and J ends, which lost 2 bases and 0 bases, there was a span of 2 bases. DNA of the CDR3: TGTGCCATCAGTGAGCACTCCTACGAGCAGTACTTC. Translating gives CAISEHSYEQYF.

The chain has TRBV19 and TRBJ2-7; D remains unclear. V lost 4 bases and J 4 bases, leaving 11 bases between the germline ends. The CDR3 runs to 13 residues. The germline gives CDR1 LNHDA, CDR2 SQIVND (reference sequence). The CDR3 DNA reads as TGTGCCAGTAGTAAGGCCGGCTTATACGAGCAGTACTTC. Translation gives CASSKAGLYEQYF. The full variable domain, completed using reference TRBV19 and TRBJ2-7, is DGGITQSPKYLFRKEGQNVTLSCEQNLNHDAMYWYRQDPGQGLRLIYYSQIVNDFQKGDIAEGYSVSREKKESFPLTVTSAQKNPTAFYLCASSKAGLYEQYFGPGTRLTVT.